Shown below are 18 T cell receptor beta chains from a single sample sequenced in a study of T cell clusters in autoimmune cytopenias. Each sample's input was 200 to 250 ng genomic DNA, 40,000 or so genome equivalents. Multiplex touch-down PCR amplified TRB using TRB-A and TRB-B pools in one tube. TCRdb re-called the multiplex PCR reads; every CDR3 protein appears as one record, without DNA. The repertoire table contains about 7,400 distinct CDR3 sequences. Source material: peripheral blood. These receptors all come from a human donor with an autoimmune cytopenia or autoimmune hepatitis (not recorded which).

Its frequency marks this clonotype as medium-sized (0.01 to 0.1%). This sequence joins TRBV29-1 and TRBJ1-3; TCRdb indicates TRBD1, and absent DNA this call remains unverified. The CDR3 runs to 14 residues. Germline-derived CDR1 and CDR2 are SQVTM and ANQGSEA. The CDR3 loop is CSAQTDRSGNTIYF.

This chain uses TRBV6-1 with TRBJ1-5; TCRdb picks TRBD1, but there is no DNA to check that call. The CDR3 extends over 13 amino acids. The germline V gene encodes CDR1 MNHNS and CDR2 SASEGT. CDR3 amino acids: CASSEKGGQPQHF.

V gene TRBV19 combines with J gene TRBJ2-1; TCRdb reports TRBD2, a call that lacks DNA to check it against. The germline CDR1 and CDR2 sequences are LNHDA and SQIVND (reference sequence). The CDR3 runs to 15 residues. CDR3: CASSIAGSSYNEQFF. Together with reference TRBV19 and TRBJ2-1, the CDR3 gives the full variable domain: DGGITQSPKYLFRKEGQNVTLSCEQNLNHDAMYWYRQDPGQGLRLIYYSQIVNDFQKGDIAEGYSVSREKKESFPLTVTSAQKNPTAFYLCASSIAGSSYNEQFFGPGTRLTVL.

V usage is TRBV20-1 and J usage is TRBJ2-2; there is no DNA to check the TCRdb D call of TRBD1. The CDR3 loop spans 14 amino acids. The V gene's germline CDR1 is DFQATT and CDR2 SNEGSKA (reference sequence). The CDR3 region is CSARSGLFSGELFF.

By frequency, this clonotype registers medium-sized (0.01 to 0.1%). The chain joins TRBV12-3 or TRBV12-4 to TRBJ2-1; the TCRdb call, TRBD2, lacks DNA for checking. The CDR3 has 16 residues. The CDR3 is CASSPRLAGGPYEQFF.

The chain links TRBV7-2 to TRBJ2-1; with no DNA, the TCRdb D assignment of TRBD2 cannot be verified. There are 13 residues in the CDR3. Looked up from germline, CDR1 is SGHTA and CDR2 is FQGNSA. CDR3 amino acids: CASSPPPGNEQFF.

The chain employs TRBV6-5 and TRBJ1-1; absent DNA, TCRdb's TRBD1 call cannot be checked. This CDR3 has 16 amino acids. In germline, CDR1 is MNHEY, CDR2 SVGAGI. CDR3 residues: CASSSPLGQTNTEAFF.

The chain employs TRBV15 and TRBJ2-1; with no DNA, the TCRdb D assignment of TRBD1 cannot be verified. The CDR3 contains 14 residues. From germline, CDR1 is LNHNV and CDR2 YYDKDF (reference sequence). Here the CDR3 reads CATSRDVGGYEQFF.

The chain uses TRBV10-3 and TRBJ1-5; TCRdb selects TRBD1, and the lack of DNA leaves this call unchecked. The CDR3 is 15 residues long. Germline CDR1 ENHRY, CDR2 SYGVKD. CDR3 sequence reads: CAISGTGGSNQPQHF.

The V gene is TRBV18, the J gene TRBJ1-1. CDR1 is KGHSH and CDR2 is LQKENI in the germline V gene. The CDR3 is made up of 15 amino acids. The CDR3 loop is CASSSGGQQNTEAFF. The variable domain in full, with the rest retrieved from reference TRBV18 and TRBJ1-1, is NAGVMQNPRHLVRRRGQEARLRCSPMKGHSHVYWYRQLPEEGLKFMVYLQKENIIDESGMPKERFSAEFPKEGPSILRIQQVVRGDSAAYFCASSSGGQQNTEAFFGQGTRLTVV.

V usage is TRBV6-1 and J usage is TRBJ1-4; the TCRdb D gene call, TRBD1, has no DNA to confirm it. The CDR3 runs 15 residues. Germline loops: CDR1 MNHNS, CDR2 SASEGT. CDR3: CASSGTGRGNEKLFF.

The chain employs TRBV5-1 and TRBJ1-2; TCRdb names TRBD1, which stays unverified in the absence of DNA. Germline V gene data show CDR1 as SGHRS and CDR2 as YFSETQ. The CDR3 runs 16 residues. CDR3 residues: CASSLRRGIGGNGYTF.

The CDR3: CSATETHQKAFF. The V call is TRBV20-1, the J call TRBJ1-1. Germline V gene lookup returns CDR1 DFQATT and CDR2 SNEGSKA (reference sequence). The CDR3 consists of 12 residues.

V usage is TRBV6-1 and J usage is TRBJ1-5; TCRdb indicates TRBD1, and absent DNA this call remains unverified. The CDR3 consists of 18 residues. CDR1 MNHNS and CDR2 SASEGT come from the germline V gene. CDR3 loop: CASSEPRTGPYSNQPQHF.

The J gene is TRBJ1-6, the V gene TRBV12-3 or TRBV12-4; the TRBD1 assignment by TCRdb is unverifiable without DNA. The CDR3 loop spans 16 amino acids. The CDR3 reads CASSLGVGVGNSPLHF.

The chain employs TRBV14 and TRBJ1-1. Germline lookup yields CDR1 SGHDN and CDR2 FVKESK. This CDR3 comprises 12 residues. CDR3 amino acids: CASSQVRGEAFF.

This chain links TRBV10-3 with TRBJ1-1; checking the TCRdb D call of TRBD1 is not possible without DNA. CDR1 ENHRY and CDR2 SYGVKD come from the germline V gene. The CDR3 runs to 13 residues. Here the CDR3 reads CAIRGRERIEAFF.

CDR3 in amino acids: CASSVDTHNEQFF. The V gene is TRBV9, the J gene TRBJ2-1. This CDR3 comprises 13 residues. Germline V gene lookup returns CDR1 SGDLS and CDR2 YYNGEE.